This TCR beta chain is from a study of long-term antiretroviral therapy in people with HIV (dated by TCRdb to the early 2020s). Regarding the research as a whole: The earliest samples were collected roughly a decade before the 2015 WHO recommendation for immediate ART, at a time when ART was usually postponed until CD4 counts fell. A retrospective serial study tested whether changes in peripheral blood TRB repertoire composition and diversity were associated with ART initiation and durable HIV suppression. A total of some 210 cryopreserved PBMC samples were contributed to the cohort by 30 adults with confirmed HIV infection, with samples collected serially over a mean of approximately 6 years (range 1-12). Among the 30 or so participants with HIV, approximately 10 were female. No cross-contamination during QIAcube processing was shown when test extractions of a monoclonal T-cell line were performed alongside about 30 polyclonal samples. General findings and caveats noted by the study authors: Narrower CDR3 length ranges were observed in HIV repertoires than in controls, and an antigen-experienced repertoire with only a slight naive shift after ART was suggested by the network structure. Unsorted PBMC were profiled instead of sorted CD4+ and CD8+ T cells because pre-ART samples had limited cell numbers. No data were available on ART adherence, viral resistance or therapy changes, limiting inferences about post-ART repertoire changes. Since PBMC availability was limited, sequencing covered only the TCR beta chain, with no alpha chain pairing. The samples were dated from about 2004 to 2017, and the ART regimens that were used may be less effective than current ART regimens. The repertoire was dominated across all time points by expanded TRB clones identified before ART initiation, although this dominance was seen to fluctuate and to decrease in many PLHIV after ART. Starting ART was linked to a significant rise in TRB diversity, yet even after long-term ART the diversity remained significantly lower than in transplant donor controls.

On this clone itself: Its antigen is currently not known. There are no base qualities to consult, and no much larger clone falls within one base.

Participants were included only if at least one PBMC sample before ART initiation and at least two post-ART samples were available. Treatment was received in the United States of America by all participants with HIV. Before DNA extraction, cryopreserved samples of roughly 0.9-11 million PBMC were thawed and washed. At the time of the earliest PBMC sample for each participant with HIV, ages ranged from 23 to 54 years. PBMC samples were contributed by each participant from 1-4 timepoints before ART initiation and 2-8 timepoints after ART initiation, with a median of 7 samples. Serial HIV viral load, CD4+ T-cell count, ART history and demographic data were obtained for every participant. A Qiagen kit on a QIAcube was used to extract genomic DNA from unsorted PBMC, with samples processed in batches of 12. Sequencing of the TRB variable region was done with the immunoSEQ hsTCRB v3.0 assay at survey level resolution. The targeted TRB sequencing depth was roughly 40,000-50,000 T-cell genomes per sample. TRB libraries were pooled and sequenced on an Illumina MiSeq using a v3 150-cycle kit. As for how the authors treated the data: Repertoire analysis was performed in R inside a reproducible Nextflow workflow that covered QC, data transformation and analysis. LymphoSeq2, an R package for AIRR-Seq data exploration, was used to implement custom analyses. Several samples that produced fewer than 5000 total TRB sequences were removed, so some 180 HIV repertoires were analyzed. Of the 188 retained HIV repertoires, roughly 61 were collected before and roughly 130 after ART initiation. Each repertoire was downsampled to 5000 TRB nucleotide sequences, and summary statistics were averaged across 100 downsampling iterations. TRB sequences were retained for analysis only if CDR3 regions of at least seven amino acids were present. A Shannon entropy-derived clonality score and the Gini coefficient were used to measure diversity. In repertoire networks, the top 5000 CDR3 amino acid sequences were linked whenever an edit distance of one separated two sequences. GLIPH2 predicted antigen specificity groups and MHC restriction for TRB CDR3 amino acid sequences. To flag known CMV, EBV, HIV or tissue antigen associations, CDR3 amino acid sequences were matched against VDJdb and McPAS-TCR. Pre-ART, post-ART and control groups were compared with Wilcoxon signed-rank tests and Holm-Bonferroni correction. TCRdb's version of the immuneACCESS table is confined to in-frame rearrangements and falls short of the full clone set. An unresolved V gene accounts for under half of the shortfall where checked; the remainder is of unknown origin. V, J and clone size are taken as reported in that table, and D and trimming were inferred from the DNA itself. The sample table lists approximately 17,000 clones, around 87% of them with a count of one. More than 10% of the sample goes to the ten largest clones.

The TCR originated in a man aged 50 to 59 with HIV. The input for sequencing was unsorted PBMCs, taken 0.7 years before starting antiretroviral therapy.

CDR3 loop: CASSLLGLLFF. The DNA sequence reads TGTGCCAGCAGCTTGTTAGGCTTGCTGTTTTTT. The V and J segments used are TRBV5-8 and TRBJ1-4; no confident D gene assignment can be made. CDR1 and CDR2 are read off the germline V gene as SGHTS and YDEGEE. V was cut back by 1 base and J by 14 bases, leaving a gap of 9 bases between them. The CDR3 runs 11 residues from the cysteine to the phenylalanine. Here the CDR3 DNA is all that survives: 33 bases in frame from base 1.